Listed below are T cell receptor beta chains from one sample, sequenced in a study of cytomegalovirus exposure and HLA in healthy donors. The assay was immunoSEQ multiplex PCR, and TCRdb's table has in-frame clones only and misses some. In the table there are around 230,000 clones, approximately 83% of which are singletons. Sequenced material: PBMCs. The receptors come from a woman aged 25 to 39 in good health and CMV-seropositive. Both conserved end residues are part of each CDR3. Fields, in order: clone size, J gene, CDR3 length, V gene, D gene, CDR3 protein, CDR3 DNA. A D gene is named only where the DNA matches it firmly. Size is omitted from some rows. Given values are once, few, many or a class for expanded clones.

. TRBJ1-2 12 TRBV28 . CASSADFYGYTF TGTGCCAGCAGTGCTGACTTCTATGGCTACACCTTC
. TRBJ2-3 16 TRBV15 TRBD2 CATSRDRSGGGGTQYF TGTGCCACCAGCAGAGATCGGAGCGGGGGCGGGGGTACGCAGTATTTT
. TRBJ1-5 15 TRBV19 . CASTGPGAGNQPQHF TGTGCCAGTACCGGACCTGGGGCGGGCAATCAGCCCCAGCATTTT
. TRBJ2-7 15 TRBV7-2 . CASSRGRGGAYEQYF TGTGCCAGCAGCCGAGGCAGGGGCGGTGCCTACGAGCAGTACTTC
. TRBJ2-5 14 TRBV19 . CASSIFGRAETQYF TGTGCCAGTAGTATATTTGGTAGAGCAGAGACCCAGTACTTC
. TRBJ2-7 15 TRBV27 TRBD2 CASSPRTSGSYEQYF TGTGCCAGCAGTCCGCGGACTAGCGGGAGCTACGAGCAGTACTTC
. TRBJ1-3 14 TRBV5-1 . CASSVYGSGNTIYF TGCGCCAGCAGCGTGTACGGCTCTGGAAACACCATATATTTT
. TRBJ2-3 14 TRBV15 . CATSSIQGRDTQYF TGTGCCACCAGCAGTATTCAGGGAAGAGATACGCAGTATTTT
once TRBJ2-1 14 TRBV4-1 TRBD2 CASSFDSSGREQFF TGCGCCAGCAGCTTTGATTCTAGCGGGAGGGAGCAGTTCTTC
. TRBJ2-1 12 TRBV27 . CASSFTGGPQFF TGTGCCAGCAGTTTTACGGGGGGCCCGCAGTTCTTC
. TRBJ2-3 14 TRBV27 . CASSLGLVADTQYF TGTGCCAGCAGTTTAGGTTTAGTCGCGGATACGCAGTATTTT
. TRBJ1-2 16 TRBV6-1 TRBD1 CASSEPGTGGHYGYTF TGTGCCAGCAGTGAACCCGGGACAGGGGGGCACTATGGCTACACCTTC
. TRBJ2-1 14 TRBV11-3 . CASSQFSGVDEQFF TGTGCCAGCAGCCAGTTCTCGGGGGTGGATGAGCAGTTCTTC
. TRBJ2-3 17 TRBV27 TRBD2 CASSSPTSVSSTDTQYF TGTGCCAGCAGTTCGCCAACTAGCGTATCTAGCACAGATACGCAGTATTTT
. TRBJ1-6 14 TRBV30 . CAWSLGVGKSPLHF TGTGCCTGGAGCTTGGGAGTAGGAAAGTCACCCCTCCACTTT
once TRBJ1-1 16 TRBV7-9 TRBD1 CASSVWAGTGNTEAFF TGTGCCAGCAGCGTATGGGCCGGGACAGGGAACACTGAAGCTTTCTTT
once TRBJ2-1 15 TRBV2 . CASTSGSASYNEQFF TGTGCCAGCACATCCGGGAGCGCCTCCTACAATGAGCAGTTCTTC
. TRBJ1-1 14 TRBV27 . CASALTRLGTEAFF TGTGCCAGCGCCCTCACTAGGTTGGGCACTGAAGCTTTCTTT
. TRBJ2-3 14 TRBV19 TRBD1 CASSMWDRGDTQYF TGTGCCAGTAGTATGTGGGACAGGGGAGATACGCAGTATTTT
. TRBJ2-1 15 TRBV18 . CASSPGTGRSNEQFF TGTGCCAGCTCCCCCGGGACTGGCCGGAGCAATGAGCAGTTCTTC
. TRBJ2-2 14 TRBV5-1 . CASSLGGLTGELFF TGCGCCAGCAGCTTGGGGGGACTCACCGGGGAGCTGTTTTTT
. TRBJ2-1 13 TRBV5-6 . CASSLASDNEQFF TGTGCCAGCAGCTTGGCTTCCGACAATGAGCAGTTCTTC
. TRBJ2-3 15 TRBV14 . CASSQPALVSSTQYF TGTGCCAGCAGCCAGCCAGCCCTAGTTTCCAGTACGCAGTATTTT
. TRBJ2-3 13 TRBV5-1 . CASSLDYWGQQYF TGCGCCAGCAGCTTGGATTATTGGGGCCAGCAGTATTTT
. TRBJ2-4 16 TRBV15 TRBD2 CATSRDIAGGLNIQYF TGTGCCACCAGCAGAGATATCGCGGGAGGCTTAAACATTCAGTACTTC
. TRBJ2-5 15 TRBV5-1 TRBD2 CASSSGLADEETQYF TGCGCCAGCAGCTCGGGACTAGCGGACGAAGAGACCCAGTACTTC
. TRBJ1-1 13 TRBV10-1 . CASSDYRNTEAFF TGCGCCAGCAGTGATTACAGGAACACTGAAGCTTTCTTT
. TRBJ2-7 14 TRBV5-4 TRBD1 CASSLTGVANEQYF TGTGCCAGCAGCTTGACAGGGGTTGCGAACGAGCAGTACTTC
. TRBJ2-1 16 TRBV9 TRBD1 CASSGRGQTSYNEQFF TGTGCCAGCAGCGGTCGGGGACAGACTTCCTACAATGAGCAGTTCTTC
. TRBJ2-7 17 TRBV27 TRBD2 CASSLGLAGGLAYEQYF TGTGCCAGCAGTTTAGGCCTAGCGGGAGGGCTAGCCTACGAGCAGTACTTC
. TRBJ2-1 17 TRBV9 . CASTKSVAASSYNEQFF TGTGCCAGCACCAAATCCGTAGCGGCTAGCTCCTACAATGAGCAGTTCTTC
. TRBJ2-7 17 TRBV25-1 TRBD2 CASSEYYPTSGRNEQYF TGTGCCAGCAGTGAATATTACCCTACTAGCGGGAGAAACGAGCAGTACTTC
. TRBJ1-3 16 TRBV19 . CASSRNSDYSGNTIYF TGTGCCAGTAGCCGGAACTCGGACTACTCTGGAAACACCATATATTTT
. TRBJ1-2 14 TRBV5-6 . CASSLREGDYGYTF TGTGCCAGCAGCTTGCGGGAGGGGGACTATGGCTACACCTTC
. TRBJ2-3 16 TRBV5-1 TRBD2 CASSSGGLAGTDTQYF TGCGCCAGCAGCTCGGGGGGACTAGCGGGCACAGATACGCAGTATTTT
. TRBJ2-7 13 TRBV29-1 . CSVEPGGGYEQYF TGCAGCGTTGAACCTGGAGGAGGCTACGAGCAGTACTTC
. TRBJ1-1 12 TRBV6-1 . CASSKEDREAFF TGTGCCAGCAGTAAAGAAGACAGGGAAGCTTTCTTT
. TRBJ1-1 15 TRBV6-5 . CASMGTGTGYTEAFF TGTGCCAGCATGGGTACAGGGACGGGGTACACTGAAGCTTTCTTT
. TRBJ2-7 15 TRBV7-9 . CASSRPSGSSYEQYF TGTGCCAGCAGCCGCCCCTCGGGGAGCTCCTACGAGCAGTACTTC
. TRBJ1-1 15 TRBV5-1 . CASSLGATFLAEAFF TGCGCCAGCAGCTTGGGGGCCACTTTTTTAGCTGAAGCTTTCTTT
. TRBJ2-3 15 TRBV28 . CASSFRQGRADTQYF TGTGCCAGCAGTTTTAGACAGGGGAGGGCAGATACGCAGTATTTT
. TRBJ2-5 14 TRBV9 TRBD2 CASSLGLALETQYF TGTGCCAGCAGCTTAGGACTAGCGCTAGAGACCCAGTACTTC
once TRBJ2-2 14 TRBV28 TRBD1 CASRRTGRTGELFF TGTGCCAGCAGGAGGACAGGGCGCACCGGGGAGCTGTTTTTT
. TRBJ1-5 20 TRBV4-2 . CASSQEGPGGFHDSNQPQHF TGTGCCAGCAGCCAAGAGGGTCCGGGAGGATTTCACGATAGCAATCAGCCCCAGCATTTT
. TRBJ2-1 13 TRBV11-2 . CASSQGSYNEQFF TGTGCCAGCTCTCAGGGTTCGTACAATGAGCAGTTCTTC
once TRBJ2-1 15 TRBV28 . CASSFVGLTYNEQFF TGTGCCAGCAGTTTCGTGGGCCTGACCTACAATGAGCAGTTCTTC
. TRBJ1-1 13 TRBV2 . CARMDTSNTEAFF TGTGCCAGGATGGACACTTCGAACACTGAAGCTTTCTTT
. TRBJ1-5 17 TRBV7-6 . CASSLEGGEGGNQPQHF TGTGCCAGCAGCTTAGAAGGGGGGGAGGGCGGCAATCAGCCCCAGCATTTT
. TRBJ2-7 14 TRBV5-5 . CASSLQGLGREQYF TGTGCCAGCAGCTTGCAGGGGCTGGGAAGAGAGCAGTACTTC
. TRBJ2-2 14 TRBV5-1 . CASRAESNTGELFF TGCGCCAGCAGGGCGGAGTCGAACACCGGGGAGCTGTTTTTT
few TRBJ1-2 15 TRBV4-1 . CASSQVTGINYGYTF TGCGCCAGCAGCCAAGTTACGGGGATTAACTATGGCTACACCTTC
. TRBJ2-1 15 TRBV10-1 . CASSLDSSSYNEQFF TGCGCCAGCAGCCTAGACTCGAGCTCCTACAATGAGCAGTTCTTC